These 17 T cell receptor beta chains originate from one sample sequenced in a study of cytomegalovirus exposure and HLA in healthy donors. This PCR relied on a set of 60 Vbeta primers and 13 Jbeta primers. Sequencing used immunoSEQ multiplex PCR; TCRdb keeps in-frame clones, though not all of them. The data show 110,000 to 150,000 clones, 70% to 75% seen once. Material for sequencing was PBMCs. Every receptor here comes from a human donor in good health.

The chain has TRBV28 and TRBJ1-1; a weak D match, TRBD1 (6 bases). The CDR3 runs 14 residues. Germline values: CDR1 MDHEN, CDR2 SYDVKM. The ends were cut back, 5 bases at V and 4 bases at J, with 14 bases in the middle. The CDR3 loop is CASSTGISGTEAFF. DNA for the CDR3: TGTGCCAGCAGTACAGGGATCTCAGGCACTGAAGCTTTCTTT.

The table lists this clone with a count of one. This chain connects TRBV29-1 to TRBJ2-1; TRBD2 matches 8 bases. Germline-derived CDR1 and CDR2 are SQVTM and ANQGSEA. This CDR3 has 14 residues. J lost 9 bases, V lost 6 bases, and 13 bases had no gene match. CDR3 amino acids: CSVRTSGRVGEQFF. CDR3 DNA: TGCAGCGTAAGAACTAGCGGCCGGGTAGGTGAGCAGTTCTTC.

The chain has TRBV28 and TRBJ1-1, with 8 bases fitting TRBD1. Trimming at V came to 6 bases and at J to 11 bases, leaving 11 bases not matched to a gene. The CDR3 is 13 amino acids. CDR1 is MDHEN, CDR2 SYDVKM, per germline. The CDR3 coding sequence is TGTGCCAGCAGAAAGGCCCCAGGGGGCTCGGCTTTCTTT. Translation gives CASRKAPGGSAFF.

J is TRBJ2-1 and V is TRBV14; D not resolved. CDR1 and CDR2 (germline): SGHDN, FVKESK. This CDR3 is built from 13 residues. With 6 bases removed from V and 0 bases from J, the gap between germline ends came to 6 bases. CDR3 sequence: CASRPSSYNEQFF. The CDR3 DNA is TGTGCCAGCAGGCCCAGCTCCTACAATGAGCAGTTCTTC.

The J gene is TRBJ1-2, the V gene TRBV2; no definite D call. Germline V lookup: CDR1 SNHLY, CDR2 FYNNEI. This CDR3 spans 10 amino acids. Trimming cost V 7 bases and J 8 bases, with 8 bases left between them. CDR3 sequence reads: CASILRGYTF. The CDR3 DNA reads TGTGCCAGCATCTTGAGGGGCTACACCTTC. The full variable domain, its missing parts supplied by reference TRBV2 and TRBJ1-2, is EPEVTQTPSHQVTQMGQEVILRCVPISNHLYFYWYRQILGQKVEFLVSFYNNEISEKSEIFDDQFSVERPDGSNFTLKIRSTKLEDSAMYFCASILRGYTFGSGTRLTVV.

As for this clone: Other DNA sequences of this sample code for an identical CDR3. The chain carries TRBV6-5 and TRBJ2-7; D call uncertain. Germline values: CDR1 MNHEY, CDR2 SVGAGI. This CDR3 region has 11 residues. Trimming removed 2 bases from V and 4 bases from J, with 3 bases in between. The CDR3 loop reads CASSYLYEQYF. The CDR3 DNA is TGTGCCAGCAGTTACCTGTACGAGCAGTACTTC.

The sample holds one count of this clone. The chain has TRBV5-1 and TRBJ2-7; 10 bases line up with TRBD1. The germline V gene encodes CDR1 SGHRS and CDR2 YFSETQ. J gave up 5 bases and V 3 bases, and 5 bases lay outside the gene matches. The CDR3 covers 14 residues. The CDR3 nucleotides read TGCGCCAGCAGCTCGGGACAGGGGTTCAACGAGCAGTACTTC. Amino acids: CASSSGQGFNEQYF.

The chain combines TRBV5-6 with TRBJ2-5, with no clear D. Trimming left V 4 bases short and J 2 bases short, with 9 bases between. CDR1 and CDR2 from the germline V gene are SGHDT and YYEEEE. CDR3 length: 13 residues. CDR3 loop: CASSPGWQETQYF. For the CDR3, the DNA is TGTGCCAGCAGCCCCGGTTGGCAAGAGACCCAGTACTTC.

This chain uses TRBV27 with TRBJ2-1; 14 nucleotides align to TRBD2. Germline values: CDR1 MNHEY, CDR2 SMNVEV (reference sequence). V gave up 7 bases and J gave up 8 bases; unmatched junction bases: 1. The length of the CDR3 is 13 residues. In nucleotides, the CDR3 is TGTGCCAGCACGGGACTAGCGGGAGATGAGCAGTTCTTC. Amino acid sequence: CASTGLAGDEQFF.

The chain is built from TRBV7-9 and TRBJ2-5, with a possible D match to TRBD2 (6 bases). The CDR3 extends over 14 amino acids. V lost 1 base, J lost 5 bases, and 11 bases lay in between. Germline V gives CDR1 SEHNR, CDR2 FQNEAQ (reference sequence). CDR3 amino acids: CASSLGGTRETQYF. CDR3 coding DNA: TGTGCCAGCAGCTTAGGCGGGACTCGTGAGACCCAGTACTTC.

The chain carries TRBV5-8 and TRBJ2-5; D is undetermined. The V gene lost 1 base and the J gene lost 0 bases, with 7 bases spanning the gap. The CDR3 loop spans 14 amino acids. Germline V gene lookup returns CDR1 SGHTS and CDR2 YDEGEE. The CDR3 protein is CASSLSTDQETQYF. The CDR3 nucleotides read TGTGCCAGCAGCTTGAGTACAGACCAAGAGACCCAGTACTTC. The full variable domain, in which reference TRBV5-8 and TRBJ2-5 provide the parts outside the CDR3, is EAGVTQSPTHLIKTRGQQATLRCSPISGHTSVYWYQQALGLGLQFLLWYDEGEERNRGNFPPRFSGRQFPNYSSELNVNALELEDSALYLCASSLSTDQETQYFGPGTRLLVL.

This clone was counted only a few times. The rearrangement uses TRBV6-1 and TRBJ2-7, with 7 bases lining up with TRBD2. Trimming removed 2 bases from V and 2 bases from J; junction bases left unmatched: 6. The CDR3 runs 15 residues. CDR1 MNHNS and CDR2 SASEGT come from the germline V gene. CDR3 in amino acids: CASSELGGTAYEQYF. CDR3 DNA sequence: TGTGCCAGCAGTGAATTGGGGGGGACTGCCTACGAGCAGTACTTC.

This clone appeared once. The chain has TRBV5-4 and TRBJ2-7, with 10 bases matching TRBD1. Germline values: CDR1 SGHNT, CDR2 YYREEE (reference sequence). After removal of 4 bases from V and 3 bases from J, the junction contained 4 bases not matched to a gene. The CDR3 covers 14 residues. CDR3 loop: CASSRDRGNYEQYF. The CDR3 nucleotides read TGTGCCAGCAGCAGGGACAGGGGAAACTACGAGCAGTACTTC. Supplemented by reference TRBV5-4 and TRBJ2-7, the full variable domain reads ETGVTQSPTHLIKTRGQQVTLRCSSQSGHNTVSWYQQALGQGPQFIFQYYREEENGRGNFPPRFSGLQFPNYSSELNVNALELDDSALYLCASSRDRGNYEQYFGPGTRLTVT.

The chain employs TRBV7-9 and TRBJ2-7, with D possibly being TRBD2 (6 bases). CDR1 and CDR2 from the germline V gene are SEHNR and FQNEAQ (reference sequence). The CDR3 runs to 13 residues. V was pared by 2 bases and J by 7 bases, with 12 bases between. Here the CDR3 DNA reads TGTGCCAGCAGCTTAATGGAGGGAAAGGAGCAGTACTTC. This gives the protein CASSLMEGKEQYF.

The chain carries TRBV4-2 and TRBJ1-5, with TRBD1 matching over 8 bases. Trimming cost V 4 bases and J 4 bases; bases outside gene matches: 3. The CDR3 totals 14 residues. Germline lookup yields CDR1 LGHNA and CDR2 YNFKEQ. The DNA for the CDR3 is TGTGCCAGCAGCCTCCGGGACAGGAATCAGCCCCAGCATTTT. Translated, it gives CASSLRDRNQPQHF.

The chain employs TRBV2 and TRBJ1-2; D gene unclear. The V end lost 3 bases, the J end lost 2 bases, and 10 bases lay between the germline ends. Germline V gene sequence: CDR1 SNHLY, CDR2 FYNNEI. This CDR3 spans 14 amino acids. The CDR3 spells CASSELLSNYGYTF. For the CDR3, the DNA is TGTGCCAGCAGTGAGTTGCTTAGCAACTATGGCTACACCTTC.

This clone showed up just a few times. The chain uses TRBV7-3 and TRBJ2-1, with 9 bases that match TRBD2. This CDR3 is 16 amino acids long. The J segment lost 4 bases and the V segment lost 5 bases, leaving 9 bases of the junction unmatched. Germline CDR1 is SGHTA and CDR2 is FQGTGA. CDR3 coding DNA: TGTGCCAGCAGCCGTGATGCGGGAGGGCCTTACAATGAGCAGTTCTTC. Its protein product is CASSRDAGGPYNEQFF.